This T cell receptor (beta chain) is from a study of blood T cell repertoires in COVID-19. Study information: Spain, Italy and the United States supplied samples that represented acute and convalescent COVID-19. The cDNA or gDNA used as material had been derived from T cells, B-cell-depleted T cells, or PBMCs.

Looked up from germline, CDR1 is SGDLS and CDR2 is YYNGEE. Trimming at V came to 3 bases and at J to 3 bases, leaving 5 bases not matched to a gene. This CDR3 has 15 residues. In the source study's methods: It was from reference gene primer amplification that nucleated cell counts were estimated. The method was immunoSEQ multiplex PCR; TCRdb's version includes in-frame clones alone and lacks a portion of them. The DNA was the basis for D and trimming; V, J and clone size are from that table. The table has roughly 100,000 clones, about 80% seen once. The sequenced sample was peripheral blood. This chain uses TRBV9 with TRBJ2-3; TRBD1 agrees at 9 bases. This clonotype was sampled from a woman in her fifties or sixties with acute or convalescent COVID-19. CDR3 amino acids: CASSGDRDETDTQYF. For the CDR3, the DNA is TGTGCCAGCAGCGGGGACAGGGATGAGACAGATACGCAGTATTTT.